These T cell receptor beta chains were read from a single sample in a study of blood T cell repertoires in COVID-19. Assay: immunoSEQ multiplex PCR; the TCRdb copy retains only in-frame clones and omits some. The sample includes around 180,000 clones, about 83% seen only once; the top ten take about 20%. The sample taken for sequencing was peripheral blood. These TCRs come from a person between 70 and 80 years old with COVID-19, enrolled during active disease. CDR3s include the opening cysteine and the closing phenylalanine or tryptophan. Each record gives: D gene, V gene, CDR3 length, clone size, J gene, CDR3 DNA, CDR3 protein. A D gene is named only where the DNA matches it firmly. The size entry is marked missing in some rows and otherwise reads once, few, many or a size class.

NA,TRBV30,13,NA,TRBJ1-2,TGTGCCTGGAGTGCCCCCACCTTAGCGGGCTACACCTTC,CAWSAPTLAGYTF
NA,TRBV19,16,NA,TRBJ2-2,TGTGCCAGTAGTATTCTCCCGGGTGTGAGCACCGGGGAGCTGTTTTTT,CASSILPGVSTGELFF
TRBD1,TRBV7-9,15,NA,TRBJ1-4,TGTGCCAGCAGCTCTAGGACAGGGGAGAGGGAAAAACTGTTTTTT,CASSSRTGEREKLFF
TRBD2,TRBV5-4,15,NA,TRBJ2-2,TGTGCCAGCAGCTTAGGACTAGCGGGGACCGGGGAGCTGTTTTTT,CASSLGLAGTGELFF
NA,TRBV5-5,14,NA,TRBJ1-4,TGTGCCAGCAGCTTACAGGGAACTAATGAAAAACTGTTTTTT,CASSLQGTNEKLFF
TRBD1,TRBV4-1,18,NA,TRBJ1-3,TGCGCCAGCAGCCACCGCCTGGGAAGGGACAGGGCTGGAAACACCATATATTTT,CASSHRLGRDRAGNTIYF
TRBD1,TRBV7-8,14,few,TRBJ1-5,TGTGCCAGCAGCTTTGACAGGGTGGGTCAGCCCCAGCATTTT,CASSFDRVGQPQHF
NA,TRBV5-1,14,NA,TRBJ1-4,TGCGCCAGCACCCGAGGTGGGAGCAATGAAAAACTGTTTTTT,CASTRGGSNEKLFF
NA,TRBV4-2,16,NA,TRBJ2-3,TGTGCCAGCAGCCAAGAGGCTAGCGTGAGCACAGATACGCAGTATTTT,CASSQEASVSTDTQYF
TRBD2,TRBV7-2,18,once,TRBJ2-3,TGTGCCAGCAGTTATACTAGCGGGAGGGTCTCCCACACAGATACGCAGTATTTT,CASSYTSGRVSHTDTQYF
NA,TRBV6-5,12,NA,TRBJ2-7,TGTGCCAGCAGCGATCAGGGTTACGAGCAGTACTTC,CASSDQGYEQYF
TRBD1,TRBV11-3,14,NA,TRBJ2-7,TGTGCCAGCAGCCGACCAGACAGGGGAAACGAGCAGTACTTC,CASSRPDRGNEQYF
NA,TRBV6-5,13,NA,TRBJ1-5,TGTGCCAGCAGTTACACAAGCAATCAGCCCCAGCATTTT,CASSYTSNQPQHF
NA,TRBV7-2,13,NA,TRBJ2-1,TGTGCCAGCAGCTCCCCGCCCCAGTATGAGCAGTTCTTC,CASSSPPQYEQFF